The entry below gives a single T cell receptor (beta chain) sequence along with its context. This sample was taken from a study of blood T cell repertoires in COVID-19. Here immunoSEQ multiplex PCR was the method, and the copy in TCRdb shows in-frame clones only, minus some. The sample contains about 320,000 clones, about 92% of which appear only once. Per germline, CDR1 LNHDA and CDR2 SQIVND (reference sequence). J lost 4 bases, V lost 3 bases, and 5 bases had no gene match. There are 15 residues in the CDR3. Sequenced: PBMCs or T cells enriched from blood (not recorded which). The chain couples TRBV19 to TRBJ2-3; TRBD2 matches 9 bases. This receptor was obtained from a man aged 55 to 70 who had recovered from COVID-19. The CDR3 loop is CASSMGLAGPDTQYF. The CDR3 DNA is TGTGCCAGTAGTATGGGTCTAGCGGGGCCAGATACGCAGTATTTT.